The 10 T cell receptor beta chains below come from one sample, sequenced in a study of shared clonotypes between healthy human individuals. Sequencing used immunoSEQ multiplex PCR; TCRdb keeps in-frame clones, though not all of them. The data hold 2 million to 2.5 million clones, with about 92% observed a single time. Sequencing was carried out using naive CD4+ T cells from PBMCs. Noted subset: CD45RA+ positively selected. These receptors were obtained from a man aged 18 to 29 in good health. Some clones in this sample may be carry-over from other donors' samples.

The J gene is TRBJ2-1, the V gene TRBV28, with D possibly matching TRBD2 (6 bases). Looked up from germline, CDR1 is MDHEN and CDR2 is SYDVKM. The CDR3 extends over 14 amino acids. V lost 3 bases and J 9 bases, leaving 15 bases between the germline ends. CDR3: CASSFPSARGEQFF. CDR3 DNA sequence: TGTGCCAGCAGTTTTCCTAGCGCGAGAGGTGAGCAGTTCTTC.

This chain joins TRBV5-1 and TRBJ2-3, with D tentatively TRBD1 or TRBD2 (5 bases each). V lost 6 bases and J lost 5, with 19 bases in between. CDR3 length: 15 amino acids. The germline CDR1 and CDR2 sequences are SGHRS and YFSETQ. The CDR3 protein is CASTPGRRSLDTQYF. Written as DNA, the CDR3 is TGCGCCAGCACCCCGGGACGCAGAAGCCTAGATACGCAGTATTTT.

This clone was detected only a few times. V usage is TRBV30 and J usage is TRBJ1-4; no clear D. The CDR3 is 17 amino acids. The V end was cut by 1 base, the J end by 13 bases, with 28 bases between. Germline CDR1 GTSNPN, CDR2 SVGIG (reference sequence). CDR3 amino acids: CAWSGVALANRPEGLFF. CDR3 bases: TGTGCCTGGAGTGGGGTGGCCCTGGCAAACCGTCCTGAGGGACTGTTTTTT.

Concerning this clone itself: Other DNA sequences from this sample encode an identical CDR3 as well. The rearrangement links TRBV19 to TRBJ1-5; tentative D call: TRBD1 (5 bases). CDR3 length equals 14 residues. Trimming took off 3 bases at V and 7 bases at J, with 13 bases between the two ends. Per the germline V gene, CDR1 is LNHDA and CDR2 is SQIVND (reference sequence). The CDR3 spells CASSIRGGGQPQHF. In DNA form, the CDR3 reads TGTGCCAGTAGTATCCGGGGGGGAGGACAGCCCCAGCATTTT. Combining the CDR3 with reference TRBV19 and TRBJ1-5 gives the whole variable domain DGGITQSPKYLFRKEGQNVTLSCEQNLNHDAMYWYRQDPGQGLRLIYYSQIVNDFQKGDIAEGYSVSREKKESFPLTVTSAQKNPTAFYLCASSIRGGGQPQHFGDGTRLSIL.

The chain uses TRBV19 and TRBJ2-1; 12 bases are shared with TRBD2. CDR3 length equals 17 residues. Losses at the gene ends were 7 bases for V and 4 bases for J; bases not matched to a gene: 11. CDR1 LNHDA and CDR2 SQIVND come from the germline V gene (reference sequence). CDR3 nucleotide sequence: TGTGCCAGTACCCGACAAGGGACTAGCGGGCCTTACAATGAGCAGTTCTTC. Translation gives CASTRQGTSGPYNEQFF.

Turning to this clone: The sample contains more than one DNA sequence encoding this CDR3. The gene calls are TRBV5-4 and TRBJ1-2; D call uncertain. The V gene's germline CDR1 is SGHNT and CDR2 YYREEE (reference sequence). This CDR3 is 14 amino acids long. V lost 2 bases, J lost 0 bases, and 8 bases lay in between. DNA for the CDR3: TGTGCCAGCAGCTTAGCCGGGACTAACTATGGCTACACCTTC. This gives the protein CASSLAGTNYGYTF.

The J gene is TRBJ2-2, the V gene TRBV6-5; no reliable D call. The V end was cut by 1 base, the J end by 2 bases, with 8 bases between. The CDR3 spans 15 residues. CDR1 and CDR2 (germline): MNHEY, SVGAGI. DNA of the CDR3: TGTGCCAGCAGTTACTGGCATAGCAACACCGGGGAGCTGTTTTTT. As protein: CASSYWHSNTGELFF.

V is TRBV5-1 and J is TRBJ2-7, with TRBD2 as a possible D gene (5 bases). The V gene lost 2 bases and the J gene lost 0 bases, with 18 bases spanning the gap. Germline CDR1 and CDR2: SGHRS and YFSETQ. The CDR3 length is 17 residues. This CDR3 reads CASSFGFGEGTSYEQYF. The CDR3, as DNA: TGCGCCAGCAGCTTTGGTTTTGGTGAGGGTACCTCCTACGAGCAGTACTTC.

The chain recombines TRBV6-1 with TRBJ1-5, with D perhaps TRBD1 (5 bases). Trimming removed 2 bases at V and 7 bases at J, with 9 bases between. CDR3 length: 13 residues. CDR1 MNHNS and CDR2 SASEGT come from the germline V gene. CDR3 loop: CASSENGDQPQHF. The CDR3 DNA reads as TGTGCCAGCAGTGAAAACGGGGACCAGCCCCAGCATTTT.

This clone showed up just once. The J gene is TRBJ1-4, the V gene TRBV28, with TRBD1 matching over 9 bases. The germline V gene has CDR1 MDHEN and CDR2 SYDVKM. With 6 bases clipped from V and 15 bases from J, the junction kept 11 bases outside the gene matches. The CDR3 loop spans 13 amino acids. The CDR3 protein is CASSYTGTGSMFF. CDR3 sequence (DNA): TGTGCCAGCAGCTATACCGGGACAGGGTCCATGTTTTTT. Using reference TRBV28 and TRBJ1-4 for the parts outside the CDR3, the full variable domain is DVKVTQSSRYLVKRTGEKVFLECVQDMDHENMFWYRQDPGLGLRLIYFSYDVKMKEKGDIPEGYSVSREKKERFSLILESASTNQTSMYLCASSYTGTGSMFFGSGTQLSVL.